The rows below give T cell receptor beta chains drawn from one sample of a study of blood T cell repertoires in COVID-19. Sequenced by immunoSEQ multiplex PCR; TCRdb stores in-frame clones only, minus some. Of hundreds of thousands of clones listed, around 90% are singletons. The material sequenced was peripheral blood. Every receptor here comes from a man aged 60-69 years who had recovered from COVID-19. Both conserved end residues are part of each CDR3. Fields, in order: D gene, J gene, V gene, clone size, CDR3 protein, CDR3 DNA. The D gene is left open where the match is weak. Clone size is shown for a subset of rows, as once, few, many or a class of expanded clone.

>.|TRBJ2-3|TRBV5-4|.
CASSLAASGTDTQYF
TGTGCCAGCAGCTTGGCGGCTAGCGGCACAGATACGCAGTATTTT
>TRBD1|TRBJ1-5|TRBV24-1|.
CATSETGDSNQPQHF
TGTGCCACCAGTGAGACAGGGGATAGCAATCAGCCCCAGCATTTT
>.|TRBJ1-2|TRBV29-1|.
CSAPGEKGCYGYTF
TGCAGCGCGCCGGGGGAAAAGGGATGTTATGGCTACACCTTC
>.|TRBJ1-1|TRBV4-1|.
CASSQGDRRSTEAFF
TGCGCCAGCAGCCAAGGAGATAGGAGGTCGACTGAAGCTTTCTTT
>.|TRBJ1-2|TRBV5-1|once
CASSLGQVYGYTF
TGCGCCAGCAGCTTAGGTCAGGTCTATGGCTACACCTTC
>.|TRBJ2-5|TRBV29-1|.
CSVGHPRETQYF
TGCAGCGTTGGTCATCCGCGGGAGACCCAGTACTTC
>TRBD1|TRBJ1-4|TRBV28|.
CASRKRPRDREIRTNEKLFF
TGTGCCAGTAGAAAGCGCCCCCGGGACAGGGAAATACGGACTAATGAAAAACTGTTTTTT
>TRBD1|TRBJ2-1|TRBV7-7|.
CASSLGQGRGYEQFF
TGTGCCAGCAGCTTAGGACAGGGAAGGGGATATGAGCAGTTCTTC
>.|TRBJ2-1|TRBV24-1|.
CATSDPDRGNEQFF
TGTGCCACCAGTGACCCGGACCGGGGCAATGAGCAGTTCTTC
>TRBD1|TRBJ1-1|TRBV14|once
CASSRQGSPEAFF
TGTGCCAGCAGTCGACAGGGGAGCCCTGAAGCTTTCTTT
>TRBD2|TRBJ2-1|TRBV7-2|once
CASTLLAGGRDEQFF
TGTGCCAGCACCCTCCTAGCGGGAGGGAGGGATGAGCAGTTCTTC
>.|TRBJ2-3|TRBV21-1|.
CASSKSRGQGTDTQYF
TGTGCCAGCAGCAAATCCCGAGGGCAGGGCACAGATACGCAGTATTTT
>TRBD1|TRBJ1-1|TRBV20-1|.
CRADRTGAAFF
TGCAGGGCTGACCGTACAGGGGCAGCTTTCTTT
>.|TRBJ1-2|TRBV28|.
CASSLGGRDVGNYGYTF
TGTGCCAGCAGCCTAGGGGGGAGGGACGTAGGAAACTATGGCTACACCTTC
>TRBD1|TRBJ1-1|TRBV6-1|few
CASRPGGRNTEAFF
TGTGCCAGCAGGCCAGGGGGACGGAACACTGAAGCTTTCTTT
>TRBD2|TRBJ2-1|TRBV14|.
CASSQGLAGARSYNEQFF
TGTGCCAGCAGCCAAGGACTAGCGGGGGCCCGCTCCTACAATGAGCAGTTCTTC
>.|TRBJ2-1|TRBV20-1|.
CSASLLNNEQFF
TGCAGTGCTAGTTTACTAAACAATGAGCAGTTCTTC
>.|TRBJ2-3|TRBV7-2|.
CASSPFPTSTDTQYF
TGTGCCAGCAGCCCATTCCCCACTAGCACAGATACGCAGTATTTT
>TRBD1|TRBJ1-2|TRBV20-1|.
CGTGGAQGYTF
TGCGGGACAGGGGGCGCTCAGGGCTACACCTTC
>.|TRBJ2-2|TRBV2|.
CASSVKGVETGELFF
TGTGCCAGCAGTGTTAAGGGGGTGGAAACCGGGGAGCTGTTTTTT
>TRBD1|TRBJ1-6|TRBV27|.
CASSRETGRPYSPLHF
TGTGCCAGCAGCCGCGAGACAGGGCGACCCTATTCACCCCTCCACTTT
>TRBD2|TRBJ2-7|TRBV30|.
CAWSPGTSGNYEQYF
TGTGCCTGGAGTCCGGGGACTAGCGGGAATTACGAGCAGTACTTC
>.|TRBJ1-5|TRBV10-3|.
CAIRSQGDQPQHF
TGTGCCATCAGGTCACAGGGAGATCAGCCCCAGCATTTT
>TRBD2|TRBJ2-1|TRBV19|once
CASSGRGLAGNEQFF
TGTGCCAGTAGTGGTAGGGGACTAGCGGGGAATGAGCAGTTCTTC
>.|TRBJ2-5|TRBV9|.
CASSIGTFQETQYF
TGTGCCAGCAGCATCGGGACTTTTCAAGAGACCCAGTACTTC
>.|TRBJ2-1|TRBV28|.
CASSLVYNEQFF
TGTGCCAGCAGCTTAGTATACAATGAGCAGTTCTTC
>.|TRBJ2-7|TRBV28|.
CASTAGPREQYF
TGTGCCAGCACGGCAGGGCCGAGGGAGCAGTACTTC
>.|TRBJ1-3|TRBV19|.
CASSIERGSGNTIYF
TGTGCCAGTAGTATAGAAAGGGGATCTGGAAACACCATATATTTT
>.|TRBJ2-5|TRBV7-2|.
CASSFFETQYF
TGTGCCAGCAGCTTCTTCGAGACCCAGTACTTC
>TRBD2|TRBJ2-2|TRBV5-1|few
CASSLERERVTGELFF
TGCGCCAGCAGCTTGGAGCGGGAGAGGGTCACCGGGGAGCTGTTTTTT
>.|TRBJ1-4|TRBV6-6|.
CASSYRQANEKLFF
TGTGCCAGCAGTTACAGACAGGCTAATGAAAAACTGTTTTTT
>.|TRBJ2-5|TRBV27|.
CASSQRREETQYF
TGTGCCAGCAGTCAACGCAGGGAAGAGACCCAGTACTTC
>.|TRBJ2-1|TRBV15|.
CATGGGLSYNEQFF
TGTGCCACCGGAGGGGGCCTCTCCTACAATGAGCAGTTCTTC
>.|TRBJ2-7|TRBV6-4|.
CDLRRRGYEQYF
TGTGACTTGCGCCGGCGGGGCTACGAGCAGTACTTC
>.|TRBJ1-2|TRBV4-1|.
CASSQDVAPYYGYTF
TGCGCCAGCAGCCAAGATGTAGCACCATACTATGGCTACACCTTC
>.|TRBJ2-7|TRBV30|.
CAWIPLGFRSGEQYF
TGTGCCTGGATTCCTCTAGGGTTTAGGAGCGGCGAGCAGTACTTC
>TRBD2|TRBJ2-7|TRBV4-2|.
CASSQEKAGGLRDEQYF
TGTGCCAGCAGCCAAGAGAAGGCGGGAGGGTTGCGGGACGAGCAGTACTTC
>.|TRBJ1-6|TRBV5-1|.
CASSLEGPGLLGDSPLHF
TGCGCCAGCAGCTTGGAAGGGCCGGGACTCCTGGGAGATTCACCCCTCCACTTT
>.|TRBJ1-5|TRBV7-2|.
CASSRLQGNQPQHF
TGTGCCAGCAGCCGCCTACAGGGCAATCAGCCCCAGCATTTT
>.|TRBJ2-7|TRBV7-2|once
CASSLETGTYEQYF
TGTGCCAGCAGCTTAGAAACAGGGACCTACGAGCAGTACTTC